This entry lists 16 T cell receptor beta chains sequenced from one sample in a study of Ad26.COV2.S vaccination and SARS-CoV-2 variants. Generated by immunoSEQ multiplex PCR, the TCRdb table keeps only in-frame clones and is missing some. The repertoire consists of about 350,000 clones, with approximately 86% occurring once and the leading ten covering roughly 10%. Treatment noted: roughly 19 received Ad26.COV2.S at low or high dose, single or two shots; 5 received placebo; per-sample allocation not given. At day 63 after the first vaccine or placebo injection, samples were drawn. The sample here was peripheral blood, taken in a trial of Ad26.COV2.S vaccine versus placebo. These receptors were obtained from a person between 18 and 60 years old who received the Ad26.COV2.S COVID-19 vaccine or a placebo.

For the CDR3, the DNA is TGTGCCAGCAGTACTAGCGTATATGAGCAGTTCTTC. It is translated as CASSTSVYEQFF. The chain carries TRBV6-2 or TRBV6-3 and TRBJ2-1; 7 nucleotides line up with TRBD2. V dropped 5 bases and J dropped 8; count of bases not matched to a gene: 3. Germline CDR1 MNHEY, CDR2 SVGEGT. The CDR3 has 12 residues.

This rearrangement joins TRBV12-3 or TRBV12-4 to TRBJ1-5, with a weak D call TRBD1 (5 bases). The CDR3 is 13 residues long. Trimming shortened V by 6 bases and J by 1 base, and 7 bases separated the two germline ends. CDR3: CASRRGSNQPQHF. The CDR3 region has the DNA TGTGCCAGCAGGAGGGGAAGCAATCAGCCCCAGCATTTT.

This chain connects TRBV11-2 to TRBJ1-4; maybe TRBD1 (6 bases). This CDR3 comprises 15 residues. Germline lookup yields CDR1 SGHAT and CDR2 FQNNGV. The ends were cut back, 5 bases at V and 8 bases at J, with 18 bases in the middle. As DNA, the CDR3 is TGTGCCAGCAGCCCTCAGGACAGATTAAGGGAAAAACTGTTTTTT. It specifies CASSPQDRLREKLFF.

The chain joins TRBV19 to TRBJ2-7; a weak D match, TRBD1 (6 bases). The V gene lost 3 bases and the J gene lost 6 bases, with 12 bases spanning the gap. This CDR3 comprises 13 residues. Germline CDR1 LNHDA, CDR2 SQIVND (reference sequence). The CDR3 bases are TGTGCCAGTAGTATCCCGGGCAGGGGCGAGCAGTACTTC. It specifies CASSIPGRGEQYF.

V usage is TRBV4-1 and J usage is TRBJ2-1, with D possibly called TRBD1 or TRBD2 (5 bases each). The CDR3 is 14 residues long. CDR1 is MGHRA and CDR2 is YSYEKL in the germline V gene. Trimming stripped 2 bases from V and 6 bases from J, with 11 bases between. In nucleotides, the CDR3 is TGCGCCAGCAGCCAATCCGGGGCTGCCAATGAGCAGTTCTTC. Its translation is CASSQSGAANEQFF.

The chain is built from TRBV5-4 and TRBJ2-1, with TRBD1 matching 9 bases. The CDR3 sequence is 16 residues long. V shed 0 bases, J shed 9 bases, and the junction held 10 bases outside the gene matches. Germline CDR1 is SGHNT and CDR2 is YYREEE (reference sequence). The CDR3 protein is CASSLGPGTGIFEQFF. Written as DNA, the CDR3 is TGTGCCAGCAGCTTGGGGCCCGGGACAGGGATTTTTGAGCAGTTCTTC.

The CDR3 protein is CASRGGIYEQYF. CDR3 sequence (DNA): TGTGCCTCAAGGGGGGGAATCTACGAGCAGTACTTC. The J gene is TRBJ2-7, the V gene TRBV30; maybe TRBD2 (7 bases). CDR1 and CDR2 (germline): GTSNPN, SVGIG (reference sequence). This CDR3 spans 12 amino acids. Trimming shortened V by 7 bases and J by 3 bases, and 13 bases separated the two germline ends.

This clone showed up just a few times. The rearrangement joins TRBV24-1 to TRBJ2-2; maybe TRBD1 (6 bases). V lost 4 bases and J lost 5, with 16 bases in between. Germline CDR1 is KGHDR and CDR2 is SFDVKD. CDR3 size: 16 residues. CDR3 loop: CATSDPQGSFTGELFF. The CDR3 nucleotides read TGTGCCACCAGTGACCCACAGGGAAGTTTTACCGGGGAGCTGTTTTTT.

Here the CDR3 reads CASRTSGRANEQFF. In nucleotides, the CDR3 is TGTGCCAGCCGGACTAGCGGGCGGGCTAATGAGCAGTTCTTC. The chain couples TRBV2 to TRBJ2-1, with 11 positions matching TRBD2. Germline assignment: CDR1 SNHLY and CDR2 FYNNEI. The V and J ends lost 8 bases and 7 bases, in that order; junction bases with no gene match: 7. This CDR3 is built from 14 residues. The full variable domain, its missing parts supplied by reference TRBV2 and TRBJ2-1, is EPEVTQTPSHQVTQMGQEVILRCVPISNHLYFYWYRQILGQKVEFLVSFYNNEISEKSEIFDDQFSVERPDGSNFTLKIRSTKLEDSAMYFCASRTSGRANEQFFGPGTRLTVL.

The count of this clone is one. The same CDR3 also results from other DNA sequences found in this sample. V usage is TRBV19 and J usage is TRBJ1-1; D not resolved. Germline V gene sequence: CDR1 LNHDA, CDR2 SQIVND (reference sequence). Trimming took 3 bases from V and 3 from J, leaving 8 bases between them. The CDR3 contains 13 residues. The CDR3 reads CASSMGSHTEAFF. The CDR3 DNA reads TGTGCCAGTAGTATGGGCAGTCACACTGAAGCTTTCTTT.

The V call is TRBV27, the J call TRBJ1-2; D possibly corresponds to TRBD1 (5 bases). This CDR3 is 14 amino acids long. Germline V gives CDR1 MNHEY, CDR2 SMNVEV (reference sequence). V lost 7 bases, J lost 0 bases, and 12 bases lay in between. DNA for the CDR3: TGTGCCAGCAAGGGGAAGCGCGCTAACTATGGCTACACCTTC. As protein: CASKGKRANYGYTF.

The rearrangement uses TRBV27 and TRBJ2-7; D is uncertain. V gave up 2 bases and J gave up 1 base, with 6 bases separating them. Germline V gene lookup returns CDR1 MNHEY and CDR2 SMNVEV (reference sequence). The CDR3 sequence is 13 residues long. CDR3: CASSLDRSYEQYF. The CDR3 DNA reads TGTGCCAGCAGTTTAGACCGTTCCTACGAGCAGTACTTC.

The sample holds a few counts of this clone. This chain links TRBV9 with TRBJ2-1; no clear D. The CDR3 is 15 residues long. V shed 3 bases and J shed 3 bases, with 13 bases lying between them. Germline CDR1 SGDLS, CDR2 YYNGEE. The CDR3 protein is CASSGDARGYNEQFF. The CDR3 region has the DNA TGTGCCAGCAGCGGGGATGCTCGCGGCTACAATGAGCAGTTCTTC.

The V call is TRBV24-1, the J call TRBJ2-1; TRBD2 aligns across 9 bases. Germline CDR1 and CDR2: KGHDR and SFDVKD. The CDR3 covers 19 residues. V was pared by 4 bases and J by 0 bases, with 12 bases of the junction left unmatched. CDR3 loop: CATSDPSTTSGGSYNEQFF. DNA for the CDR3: TGTGCCACCAGTGACCCCTCTACGACTAGCGGAGGCTCCTACAATGAGCAGTTCTTC.

The chain's CDR3 is CASRRTWATNEKLFF. The CDR3 coding sequence is TGTGCCAGCAGGCGAACGTGGGCAACTAATGAAAAACTGTTTTTT. This chain uses TRBV6-5 with TRBJ1-4; D remains unclear. V was trimmed by 6 bases and J by 0 bases, leaving 11 bases between them. This CDR3 comprises 15 residues. CDR1 MNHEY and CDR2 SVGAGI come from the germline V gene.

CDR3 sequence: CASSPQTGGSPLHF. In DNA, the CDR3 is TGTGCCAGTAGTCCGCAGACAGGGGGATCACCCCTCCACTTT. The chain employs TRBV19 and TRBJ1-6; TRBD1 matches 9 bases. Germline V lookup: CDR1 LNHDA, CDR2 SQIVND (reference sequence). After removal of 5 bases from V and 10 bases from J, the junction contained 6 bases not matched to a gene. The CDR3 spans 14 residues.